One and the same sample provided the 20 T cell receptor beta chains below, sequenced in a study of blood T cell repertoires in COVID-19 (dated by TCRdb to between 2020 and 2021). Library method: the immunoSEQ multiplex PCR assay. TCRdb took over this immuneACCESS table, retaining in-frame rearrangements with V and J assigned. Such tables are incomplete; in checked studies, under half of the missing clones stem from an unresolved V gene, and the remainder is unexplained. The sample records 250,000 to 350,000 clones, roughly 90% of which are singletons. The ten top clones hold roughly 0.96% of the sample. Specimen: peripheral blood. The source of these receptors is a woman aged 40 to 50 who had recovered from COVID-19.

The V call is TRBV19, the J call TRBJ2-1; D might be TRBD2 (7 bases). The CDR3 is made up of 12 amino acids. Between the trimmed V and J ends, which lost 6 bases and 6 bases, there was a span of 9 bases. Germline CDR1 is LNHDA and CDR2 is SQIVND (reference sequence). The chain's CDR3 is CASSGGRNEQFF. For the CDR3, the DNA is TGTGCCAGTAGCGGGGGGCGCAATGAGCAGTTCTTC.

The rearrangement joins TRBV11-2 to TRBJ2-2; weak D call: TRBD2 (6 bases). Germline V gene sequence: CDR1 SGHAT, CDR2 FQNNGV. The CDR3 has 13 amino acids. V lost 2 bases, J lost 7 bases, and 8 bases lay in between. CDR3 coding DNA: TGTGCCAGCAGCTTAACTAGCAACGGGGAGCTGTTTTTT. Translation gives CASSLTSNGELFF. The entire variable domain, with the rest obtained from reference TRBV11-2 and TRBJ2-2, is as follows: EAGVAQSPRYKIIEKRQSVAFWCNPISGHATLYWYQQILGQGPKLLIQFQNNGVVDDSQLPKDRFSAERLKGVDSTLKIQPAKLEDSAVYLCASSLTSNGELFFGEGSRLTVL.

The rearrangement links TRBV19 to TRBJ2-4; 9 positions match TRBD2. The CDR3 spans 19 residues. After removal of 5 bases from V and 6 bases from J, the junction contained 20 bases not matched to a gene. Germline CDR1 reads LNHDA; CDR2 reads SQIVND (reference sequence). The DNA for the CDR3 is TGTGCCAGTAGTCTAGGGGGGCTAGCGGGACGGGGTCGCGGAAACATTCAGTACTTC. Protein sequence: CASSLGGLAGRGRGNIQYF.

The chain joins TRBV21-1 to TRBJ1-2; the table's D call, TRBD1, has no DNA check behind it. TRBV21-1 is tagged as a pseudogene. The CDR3 length is 15 residues. CDR3 sequence reads: CASSLRGQGAQGYTF. DNA of the CDR3: TGTGCCAGCAGCCTTCGCGGACAGGGGGCACAAGGCTACACCTTC.

The chain employs TRBV6-1 and TRBJ2-7, with 10 bases matching TRBD1. V gave up 1 base and J gave up 4 bases; unmatched junction bases: 4. This CDR3 spans 15 amino acids. In germline, CDR1 is MNHNS, CDR2 SASEGT. The CDR3 protein is CASSEVGTGVYEQYF. CDR3 nucleotides: TGTGCCAGCAGTGAAGTAGGGACAGGGGTTTACGAGCAGTACTTC.

This chain uses TRBV4-1 with TRBJ2-1; 13 bases fit TRBD2. There are 17 residues in the CDR3. The V segment lost 0 bases and the J segment 9 bases; nucleotides outside the gene matches: 8. The germline gives CDR1 MGHRA, CDR2 YSYEKL. DNA for the CDR3: TGCGCCAGCAGCCAAGAGTCAGGGACTAGCGGGAAGGTTGAGCAGTTCTTC. This gives the protein CASSQESGTSGKVEQFF.

This chain links TRBV7-2 with TRBJ2-5; D might be TRBD2 (6 bases). V shed 1 base and J shed 5 bases, with 14 bases lying between them. Germline CDR1 SGHTA, CDR2 FQGNSA. The CDR3 consists of 15 residues. The CDR3 loop is CASSLGVAAGETQYF. CDR3 DNA sequence: TGTGCCAGCAGCTTAGGGGTAGCGGCTGGGGAGACCCAGTACTTC.

V gene TRBV19 combines with J gene TRBJ1-1; D perhaps matches TRBD1 (5 bases). The CDR3 consists of 18 residues. The V end was cut by 3 bases, the J end by 1 base, with 21 bases between. Germline CDR1 LNHDA, CDR2 SQIVND (reference sequence). In DNA, the CDR3 is TGTGCCAGTAGTATTCCCAAGGCAGGGCTATTATCGAACACTGAAGCTTTCTTT. It specifies CASSIPKAGLLSNTEAFF.

V usage is TRBV12-3 or TRBV12-4 and J usage is TRBJ2-2; tentative D call: TRBD2 (5 bases). The CDR3 covers 13 residues. The V gene lost 11 bases and the J gene lost 3 bases, with 13 bases spanning the gap. CDR3 protein: CAGQDSYTGELFF. The CDR3 bases are TGTGCCGGCCAGGACTCCTACACCGGGGAGCTGTTTTTT.

The J gene is TRBJ2-1, the V gene TRBV5-1, with TRBD2 matching over 13 bases. The CDR3 is 17 amino acids. V lost 4 bases, J lost 8 bases, and 12 bases stayed unmatched. The germline V gene has CDR1 SGHRS and CDR2 YFSETQ. CDR3 sequence: CASSRGTGTSGIDEQFF. The CDR3 DNA reads as TGCGCCAGCAGCCGGGGGACCGGGACTAGCGGGATCGATGAGCAGTTCTTC.

This clone has only one observation. The V and J genes are TRBV5-1 and TRBJ1-2; D is unclear. Trimming removed 1 base at V and 2 bases at J, with 9 bases between. Per germline, CDR1 SGHRS and CDR2 YFSETQ. This CDR3 is 14 amino acids long. Written as DNA, the CDR3 is TGCGCCAGCAGCTTGATCGGAGGGAACTATGGCTACACCTTC. Its translation: CASSLIGGNYGYTF.

The CDR3 nucleotides are TGTGCCAGCAGGCAGACGGGACAGGAGCCTTATGGCTACACCTTC. Its translation: CASRQTGQEPYGYTF. This chain links TRBV6-4 with TRBJ1-2; 8 bases are shared with TRBD1. The V segment lost 6 bases and the J segment 5 bases; nucleotides outside the gene matches: 11. CDR1 and CDR2 (germline): MRHNA, SNTAGT. The CDR3 runs 15 residues.

The J gene is TRBJ1-1, the V gene TRBV5-6; maybe TRBD1 (5 bases). The CDR3 spans 13 residues. The germline CDR1 and CDR2 sequences are SGHDT and YYEEEE. Trimming removed 4 bases at V and 3 bases at J, with 10 bases between. CDR3 protein: CASSPGGDTEAFF. The DNA for the CDR3 is TGTGCCAGCAGCCCTGGGGGGGACACTGAAGCTTTCTTT.

The chain is built from TRBV27 and TRBJ2-3; 11 nucleotides align to TRBD1. Germline-derived CDR1 and CDR2 are MNHEY and SMNVEV (reference sequence). This CDR3 has 15 amino acids. V lost 3 bases to trimming and J lost 5 bases; unmatched junction nucleotides: 4. Here the CDR3 reads CASSFWGTGGDTQYF. Here the CDR3 DNA reads TGTGCCAGCAGTTTTTGGGGGACAGGGGGAGATACGCAGTATTTT.

The chain employs TRBV27 and TRBJ1-5; 7 bases agree with TRBD1. The germline V gene encodes CDR1 MNHEY and CDR2 SMNVEV (reference sequence). Trimming removed 4 bases from V and 0 bases from J; junction bases left unmatched: 3. This CDR3 region has 15 residues. Here the CDR3 DNA reads TGTGCCAGCAGTTCGGACAGGCTTAGCAATCAGCCCCAGCATTTT. Encoded protein: CASSSDRLSNQPQHF.

The V and J genes are TRBV19 and TRBJ2-1; no reliable D call. Germline V CDR1 and CDR2: LNHDA, SQIVND (reference sequence). The CDR3 totals 16 residues. Trimming cost V 0 bases and J 9 bases, with 18 bases left between them. The CDR3 spells CASSIESAPPRGEQFF. Here the CDR3 DNA reads TGTGCCAGTAGTATAGAATCGGCCCCCCCGCGCGGTGAGCAGTTCTTC.

This clone appeared once. The J gene is TRBJ1-5, the V gene TRBV6-2 or TRBV6-3; TRBD1 matches 9 bases. Trimming removed 6 bases from V and 6 bases from J; junction bases left unmatched: 18. The germline V gene has CDR1 MNHEY and CDR2 SVGEGT. CDR3 length equals 18 residues. CDR3 DNA: TGTGCCAGCAGCCCCACCCCCGGGACAGGGTTTTGGGCTCAGCCCCAGCATTTT. Translated: CASSPTPGTGFWAQPQHF.

The chain combines TRBV19 with TRBJ2-2; D is perhaps TRBD2 (6 bases). CDR1 is LNHDA, CDR2 SQIVND, per germline (reference sequence). The CDR3 length is 16 residues. V was clipped by 1 base and J by 0 bases, with 9 bases between them. The CDR3 sequence is CASSIAGEPNTGELFF. The DNA of the CDR3 is TGTGCCAGTAGTATAGCGGGAGAGCCGAACACCGGGGAGCTGTTTTTT. Together with reference TRBV19 and TRBJ2-2, the CDR3 gives the full variable domain: DGGITQSPKYLFRKEGQNVTLSCEQNLNHDAMYWYRQDPGQGLRLIYYSQIVNDFQKGDIAEGYSVSREKKESFPLTVTSAQKNPTAFYLCASSIAGEPNTGELFFGEGSRLTVL.

The gene calls are TRBV6-1 and TRBJ1-2; 11 bases agree with TRBD1. The CDR3 covers 15 residues. Trimming took 2 bases from V and 3 from J; bases not matched to a gene: 2. Germline assignment: CDR1 MNHNS and CDR2 SASEGT. The CDR3 spells CASSERDRGYYGYTF. CDR3 DNA: TGTGCCAGCAGTGAAAGGGACAGGGGGTACTATGGCTACACCTTC.

This clone has a single count. The rearrangement joins TRBV4-1 to TRBJ2-7, with D unclear. V was clipped by 0 bases and J by 3 bases, with 12 bases between them. This CDR3 comprises 15 residues. CDR1 MGHRA and CDR2 YSYEKL come from the germline V gene. CDR3 DNA: TGCGCCAGCAGCCAAGATGCCTACTCTGGCTACGAGCAGTACTTC. It translates to CASSQDAYSGYEQYF.